These T cell receptor beta chains were read from a single sample in a study of T-cell reconstitution after alpha-beta-depleted transplantation in children. TCRdb independently ran MiXCR on the PCR reads; one entry per CDR3 protein. The sample includes 250,000 to 400,000 distinct CDR3 sequences, more than 20% seen only once; the top ten take roughly 9.7%. Sequencing used PBMCs, mostly from graft donor cells, obtained 180 days after TCRalphabeta/CD19-depleted stem cell transplant. Receptor source: a male patient under 18 who had a stem cell transplant for acute lymphoblastic leukemia, so the T cells may come from the graft donor. Both conserved end residues are part of each CDR3. A D gene is named only where the DNA matches it firmly. Clone sizes are given selectively: once, few, many, or a class where the clone is expanded.

.,TRBD2,TRBV12-3/TRBV12-4,TRBJ2-2,TGTGCCAGCAGTTTAGCCGGGGGGTCCGGGGAGCTGTTTTTT,CASSLAGGSGELFF
.,TRBD2,TRBV15,TRBJ2-1,TGTGCCACCAGCAGGGGACTAGCGGCCTCCTACAATGAGCAGTTCTTC,CATSRGLAASYNEQFF
.,TRBD2,TRBV7-2,TRBJ2-1,TGTGCCAGCAGCTTTCGGACTAGCAAGATTCTAAACAATGAGCAGTTCTTC,CASSFRTSKILNNEQFF
.,.,TRBV5-1,TRBJ1-1,TGCGCCAGCAGTCATGTGAACACTGAAGCTTTCTTT,CASSHVNTEAFF
few,TRBD2,TRBV4-1,TRBJ2-7,TGCGCCAGCAGCCAAGACGGGACTAGCGGGAGGTACGAGCAGTACTTC,CASSQDGTSGRYEQYF
.,TRBD2,TRBV12-3/TRBV12-4,TRBJ2-7,TGTGCCAGCAGTTTAGCGGGCCCTTTTAGGATGGGAGGGAGCTACGAGCAGTACTTC,CASSLAGPFRMGGSYEQYF
.,TRBD2,TRBV25-1,TRBJ2-5,TGTGCCAGCAGTGAATGGCCTCTAGCGGGACGTGAGACCCAGTACTTC,CASSEWPLAGRETQYF
many,.,TRBV28,TRBJ2-5,TGTGCCAGCAGTGCCCCTCGAAGGGCCCTGGAAGAGACCCAGTACTTC,CASSAPRRALEETQYF
.,TRBD2,TRBV6-4,TRBJ2-3,TGTGCCAGCAGCGAGACTAGCGGCACCACAGATACGCAGTATTTT,CASSETSGTTDTQYF
few,.,TRBV4-2,TRBJ2-1,TGTGCCAGCAGCCAAGAAGGGACAACTCGGGACAATGAGCAGTTCTTC,CASSQEGTTRDNEQFF
.,TRBD2,TRBV27,TRBJ2-7,TGTGCCAGCAGTTTTTTCACTAGCGGTTTTTACGAGCAGTACTTC,CASSFFTSGFYEQYF
few,.,TRBV25-1,TRBJ1-2,TGTGCCAGCAGTGAATACAGCCCGGCCAGGGACTATGGCTACACCTTC,CASSEYSPARDYGYTF
few,TRBD2,TRBV6-5,TRBJ2-7,TGTGCCAGCAGTTATAAGCGGGGATCTTACGAGCAGTACTTC,CASSYKRGSYEQYF
many,.,TRBV7-2,TRBJ1-6,TGTGCCAGCACCCCGGGTGGGACACCTAATTCACCCCTCCACTTT,CASTPGGTPNSPLHF
.,TRBD2,TRBV20-1,TRBJ2-1,TGCAGTGCTAGTAGATGGGCACTAGCGGGCCTTAGCTCCTACAATGAGCAGTTCTTC,CSASRWALAGLSSYNEQFF
.,.,TRBV6-5,TRBJ2-3,TGTGCCAGCAGTTACTCTTTACAGGGTCTAGCCTGGACAGATACGCAGTATTTT,CASSYSLQGLAWTDTQYF
.,TRBD2,TRBV5-1,TRBJ2-5,TGCGCCAGCAGCTACACGGGACTAGCCCAAGAGACCCAGTACTTC,CASSYTGLAQETQYF
few,.,TRBV2,TRBJ2-2,TGTGCCAGCAGTGTAATGAACACCGGGGAGCTGTTTTTT,CASSVMNTGELFF
.,.,TRBV7-9,TRBJ1-2,TGTGCCAGCAGCCGGCCGCTCCTGACTGGTGGCTACACCTTC,CASSRPLLTGGYTF
.,TRBD2,TRBV5-1,TRBJ2-3,TGCGCCAGCAGCTATTTCAGCGGGAGTGATACGCCGTATTTT,CASSYFSGSDTPYF
few,TRBD1,TRBV6-2/TRBV6-3,TRBJ2-5,TGTGCCAGCAGACCGGGACAGGGCTACCACGAAGAGACCCAGTACTTC,CASRPGQGYHEETQYF
few,.,TRBV12-3/TRBV12-4,TRBJ1-1,TGTGCCAGCAATCCCGGACATCGGAACACTGAAGCTTTCTTT,CASNPGHRNTEAFF
few,.,TRBV12-3/TRBV12-4,TRBJ2-7,TGTGCCAGCAGTTTCCAGGTCTCCTACGAGCAGTACTTC,CASSFQVSYEQYF